Listed below are T cell receptor beta chains from one sample, sequenced in a study of T-cell memory formation after mild COVID-19. TCRdb re-called the 5' RACE reads through MiXCR, storing one row per CDR3 protein. The data show under 400,000 distinct CDR3 sequences, with 28% seen just once and roughly 14% held by the top ten. The sample comprised PBMCs or a T cell subset sorted from them (not recorded which). The receptor set was obtained from an adult woman who had mild COVID-19 (a few samples of this study predate the infection). Cell type and time point are not known. Each CDR3 is given with its conserved first and last residue. A D gene is named only where the DNA matches it firmly. Some rows have no size entry. The others give once, few or many, or a class for an expanded clone.

j_call v_call clone_size cdr3_length d_call cdr3_aa cdr3_nt
TRBJ1-1 TRBV29-1 . 13 . CSVKTGGNTEAFF TGCAGCGTAAAGACAGGAGGGAACACTGAAGCTTTCTTT
TRBJ1-2 TRBV7-2 . 15 TRBD1 CASSYGQGENYGYTF TGTGCCAGCAGCTATGGACAGGGGGAGAACTATGGCTACACCTTC
TRBJ2-1 TRBV5-1 . 15 . CASTPSGAHASEQFF TGCGCCAGCACCCCGAGTGGGGCTCATGCCAGCGAGCAGTTCTTC
TRBJ1-2 TRBV12-3/TRBV12-4 . 12 . CASMQGPYGYTF TGTGCCAGCATGCAGGGGCCCTATGGCTACACCTTC
TRBJ2-3 TRBV30 . 15 TRBD2 CAWLPGTSGTDTQYF TGTGCCTGGCTACCCGGGACTAGCGGAACAGATACGCAGTATTTT
TRBJ1-1 TRBV27 . 14 . CASSPGGRIGEAFF TGTGCCAGCAGTCCGGGGGGAAGGATAGGGGAAGCTTTCTTT
TRBJ2-2 TRBV24-1 few 17 . CATSEPPVVTKTGELFF TGTGCCACCAGTGAACCCCCTGTAGTAACTAAGACCGGGGAGCTGTTTTTT
TRBJ2-1 TRBV27 . 13 . CASSSSGVREQFF TGTGCCAGCAGCTCGTCCGGGGTAAGGGAGCAGTTCTTC
TRBJ2-1 TRBV24-1 many 15 TRBD2 CATSALREDYNEQFF TGTGCCACCAGTGCCTTGCGGGAGGACTACAATGAGCAGTTCTTC
TRBJ2-1 TRBV7-9 few 16 . CASSLAGLPPYNEQFF TGTGCCAGCAGCTTAGCGGGACTTCCCCCCTACAATGAGCAGTTCTTC
TRBJ1-2 TRBV20-1 . 14 . CSARELLGGYGYTF TGCAGTGCTAGAGAGTTGTTAGGAGGCTATGGCTACACCTTC
TRBJ2-3 TRBV5-1 few 13 . CASSSWGADTQYF TGCGCCAGCAGCTCATGGGGAGCAGATACGCAGTATTTT
TRBJ2-1 TRBV20-1 many 16 TRBD2 CSARDRTGGSYNEQFF TGCAGTGCTAGAGATAGGACGGGGGGCTCCTACAATGAGCAGTTCTTC
TRBJ2-7 TRBV19 . 16 . CASSIGSRSGPYEQYF TGTGCCAGTAGTATAGGTTCCAGGAGTGGGCCCTACGAGCAGTACTTC
TRBJ2-7 TRBV6-5 . 15 TRBD1 CASSYADRGLYEQYF TGTGCCAGCAGTTACGCCGACAGGGGGCTGTACGAGCAGTACTTC
TRBJ2-3 TRBV5-1 many 16 TRBD1 CASSLGRGPSTDTQYF TGCGCCAGCAGCTTGGGCAGGGGGCCTAGCACAGATACGCAGTATTTT
TRBJ1-1 TRBV12-5 . 17 . CASGLLTQEGPNTEAFF TGTGCTAGTGGTTTGCTCACTCAGGAGGGACCGAACACTGAAGCTTTCTTT
TRBJ2-2 TRBV5-1 . 16 TRBD1 CASSLRETGITGELFF TGCGCCAGCAGCTTGCGCGAGACAGGGATCACCGGGGAGCTGTTTTTT
TRBJ2-2 TRBV5-1 . 17 TRBD2 CASSLDTYSGGTGELFF TGCGCCAGCAGCTTGGATACCTATAGCGGGGGTACCGGGGAGCTGTTTTTT
TRBJ1-2 TRBV7-3 few 13 . CASSLTGGDGYTF TGTGCCAGCAGCTTGACGGGAGGGGATGGCTACACCTTC
TRBJ2-7 TRBV7-9 . 16 TRBD1 CASSLPGQGVSYEQYF TGTGCCAGCAGCTTACCCGGACAGGGCGTCTCCTACGAGCAGTACTTC
TRBJ1-5 TRBV6-2/TRBV6-3 few 16 . CASSYSIGGPAQPQHF TGTGCCAGCAGTTACTCGATTGGCGGTCCGGCTCAGCCCCAGCATTTT
TRBJ2-1 TRBV7-8 . 18 TRBD2 CASSLRTSGLRSYNEQFF TGTGCCAGCAGCTTACGGACTAGCGGGTTACGCTCCTACAATGAGCAGTTCTTC
TRBJ2-3 TRBV12-3/TRBV12-4 . 16 . CASSDLVSPSTDTQYF TGTGCCAGCAGTGATTTGGTTTCCCCTAGCACAGATACGCAGTATTTT
TRBJ1-1 TRBV20-1 many 16 TRBD1 CSARGPGQGVNTEAFF TGCAGTGCTAGAGGGCCGGGCCAGGGGGTGAACACTGAAGCTTTCTTT
TRBJ1-1 TRBV5-1 . 15 . CASSVQEGLNTEAFF TGCGCCAGCAGCGTTCAAGAGGGGCTGAACACTGAAGCTTTCTTT
TRBJ2-2 TRBV7-6 . 13 TRBD1 CASSMTGPGELFF TGTGCCAGCAGCATGACAGGGCCCGGGGAGCTGTTTTTT
TRBJ2-5 TRBV3-1 . 14 . CASSLTSIEETQYF TGTGCCAGCAGCCTCACTAGTATAGAGGAGACCCAGTACTTC
TRBJ1-6 TRBV7-6 . 15 . CASSLEAGWNSPLHF TGTGCCAGCAGCTTAGAAGCAGGGTGGAATTCACCCCTCCACTTT
TRBJ1-2 TRBV20-1 few 16 TRBD1 CSASPGPGQGSYGYTF TGCAGTGCTTCTCCCGGCCCGGGACAGGGTTCTTATGGCTACACCTTC